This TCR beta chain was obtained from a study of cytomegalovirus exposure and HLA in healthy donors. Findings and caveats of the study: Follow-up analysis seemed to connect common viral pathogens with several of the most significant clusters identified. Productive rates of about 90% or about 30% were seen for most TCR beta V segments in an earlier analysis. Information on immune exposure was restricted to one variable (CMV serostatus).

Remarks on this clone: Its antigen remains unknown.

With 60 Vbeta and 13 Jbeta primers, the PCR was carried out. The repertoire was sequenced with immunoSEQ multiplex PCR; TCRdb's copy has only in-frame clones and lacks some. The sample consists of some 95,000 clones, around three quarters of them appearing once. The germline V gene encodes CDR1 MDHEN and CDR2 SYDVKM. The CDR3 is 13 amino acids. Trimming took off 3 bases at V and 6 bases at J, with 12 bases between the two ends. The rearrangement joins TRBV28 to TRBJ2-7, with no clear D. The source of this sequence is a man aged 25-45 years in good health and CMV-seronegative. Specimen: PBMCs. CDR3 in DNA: TGTGCCAGCAGTTTGATGGGCGTCGGCGAGCAGTACTTC. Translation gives CASSLMGVGEQYF.